This note documents a single T cell receptor (beta chain) sequence. A few counts support this clonotype. Its antigen specificity is not known. Per-nucleotide qualities are absent, and no much larger clonotype sits a single base away. Donors were 30 to 45 systemically healthy Caucasian individuals from Russia aged roughly 6 to 100 years. Each donor gave about 9.2 milliliters of peripheral blood, drawn into EDTA-treated Vacutainer tubes. Ficoll-Paque density-gradient centrifugation was used to isolate PBMCs, with at least 7 million per sample. Trizol reagent was used to extract total RNA from PBMCs, with at least 5.5 micrograms per sample. The percentages of naive CD45RAhigh/CD27high T cells were determined by flow cytometry on a PBMC aliquot from every donor. These data originate in a study of blood T cells in healthy people across ages (dated by TCRdb to the mid-2010s). With respect to the entire study: Template switching captured roughly one uniquely barcoded TCR beta cDNA molecule per two T cells in model experiments. Using deep sequencing normalized with unique cDNA molecular identifiers, the study measured how TCR beta repertoire diversity changes with age. Four age groups were formed from the donors: young (average roughly 15 years), middle-aged (around 40), aged (about 62) and long-lived (82). To avoid experimental bias, donors of different ages were randomly spread across the sequencing lanes. Using the same blood draw, the study looked at two additional independent replicas of 1 million unique cDNA reads for two donors, one aged 18 to 30 and the other aged 80 or older. Paper-wide results and their limitations: A strong correlation was found between observed TCR beta diversity and the percentage of naive T cells measured by flow cytometry. Observed TCR beta diversity per million T cells fell roughly linearly with age, and a significant reduction was already apparent by age roughly 41. Compared with the aged group, the long-lived group had more naive CD4+ T cells, fewer expanded clones and increased TCR diversity, a pattern suggesting age selection. Bulk unsorted PBMC profiling prevented conclusive comparison of naive and antigen-experienced compartments. Donor CMV infection status was unknown, potentially confounding age-related changes in expanded clonotypes. Estimates of total diversity based on one million sequenced T cells were considered lower bounds and underestimates.

Trimming takes 4 bases from V and 8 bases from J, and the germline ends sit 18 bases apart. The CDR3 spans 15 residues, from the cysteine through the phenylalanine. Solely the CDR3 DNA is kept, with 45 bases framed from the first base. Libraries were built with 5' RACE. This sample was sequenced with an Illumina HiSeq 2500. A second PCR of 7 to 11 cycles was performed with a sample-barcoded 5' primer and a J-beta primer mix. A template-switch 5' adaptor carrying 12 random nucleotides introduced a unique molecular identifier onto each TCR beta cDNA molecule. At least 2.5 million CDR3-containing paired-end reads were obtained from each sample. The Mint cDNA synthesis kit, primed by a TRBC-specific oligonucleotide, was used to synthesize first-strand cDNA from all RNA. Following uracil-DNA glycosylase treatment, a first 18-cycle PCR with universal primers M1SS and BC2_uni_R was performed on all cDNA. The original methods were these. For normalization, 1 million high-quality reads, each with a distinct molecular identifier, were randomly selected from each sample. Reads sharing molecular identifiers were discarded rather than binned into consensus sequences. MiTCR, run with a Q25 quality threshold and the strictest error-elimination algorithm, handled CDR3 identification, clonotype clustering and error correction. A nonparametric unseen species model with Euler transformation was used to estimate lower-bound total TCR beta diversity. TCRdb itself trimmed the public reads at Q25 with fastp, ran MiXCR and retained productive beta chains. One record per CDR3 amino acid sequence lists the most common genes and DNA. TCRdb, not the authors, supplied the V and J calls. Within this sample are about 800,000 distinct CDR3 sequences, with 58% of them counted one time only. Over 20% of the sample lies in the top ten.

The receptor chain draws on TRBV12-3 or TRBV12-4 and TRBJ2-1, with the identity of the D gene unclear. Sequencing was carried out using blood. The receptor comes from a man aged 25 to 40 in good health. The CDR3 region reads CASSSAFGSRYEQFF. The DNA reads as follows: TGTGCCAGCAGTTCCGCATTCGGTAGTAGGTATGAGCAGTTCTTC.